This entry concerns a single T cell receptor (beta chain). The authors' processing: Reference gene primer amplification gave estimated nucleated cell counts. Generated by immunoSEQ multiplex PCR, the TCRdb table keeps only in-frame clones and is missing some. From that table come the V and J calls and clone size; the DNA was used to work out D and trimming. The sample contains about 370,000 clones, 89% of which appear only once. Germline V gene data show CDR1 as SGHAT and CDR2 as FQNNGV. V lost 5 bases and J lost 3, with 16 bases in between. CDR3 length: 15 residues. Two negative PCRs, clearance, or symptom resolution were required of recovered Cohort 3 donors. This sample stems from a study of blood T cell repertoires in COVID-19. As for the study in general: COVID-19 samples, acute and convalescent, were from the United States, Italy and Spain.

The receptor was isolated from a woman aged 25-40 years who had recovered from COVID-19. Sequenced: PBMCs or T cells enriched from blood (not recorded which). This sequence joins TRBV11-2 and TRBJ1-2; D may be TRBD1 (5 bases). CDR3 sequence: CASSRHGGDDYGYTF. The CDR3 DNA is TGTGCCAGCAGCCGACATGGGGGGGATGACTATGGCTACACCTTC. Filled out from reference TRBV11-2 and TRBJ1-2, the complete variable domain reads EAGVAQSPRYKIIEKRQSVAFWCNPISGHATLYWYQQILGQGPKLLIQFQNNGVVDDSQLPKDRFSAERLKGVDSTLKIQPAKLEDSAVYLCASSRHGGDDYGYTFGSGTRLTVV.